This TCR beta chain was captured in a study of identical twins (TCRdb year 2016). In the study overall: TCR alpha and beta repertoires from monozygotic twins, unrelated adults of various ages and cord blood were deep-sequenced to test whether fetal clonotypes persist. Replicate twin experiments were performed at different times using different library preparation protocols to rule out contamination. Broader findings and caveats from the paper: Compared with coincidental sharing between unrelated individuals, an excess of low generation-probability sequences was observed among out-of-frame TCR alpha sequences shared between twins. Abundant cord blood beta clonotypes carried fewer insertions; young adult naive repertoires showed a weaker similar trend, while memory repertoires showed none. The excess sharing between twins in beta out-of-frame sequences was weaker because fewer shared sequences reduced the signal-to-noise ratio. Because the same donors could not be followed over many years, the conclusions relied on cross-sectional statistical analysis. Zero-insertion analyses could be partly confounded by invariant T cells such as MAIT and iNKT, although diverse VJ usage argued against such confounding for most clonotypes. In monozygotic twins, out-of-frame TCR alpha sharing was systematically underestimated by recombination models, although the models agreed with sharing between unrelated individuals.

For this clonotype: The specificity of this receptor is unknown. There are no base qualities to consult, and no much larger clone falls within one base.

The library was generated by 5' RACE. Reads for this sample came from an Illumina HiSeq 2000. A universal primer binding site was introduced by template switching, and a unique molecular identifier was present in the final cDNA, enabling accurate counting of TCR cDNA molecules. Specific primers in the conserved constant-segment region were used to synthesize first-strand cDNA for the TCR alpha and beta chains. To control for contamination, every cDNA library carried two barcodes: a SMART-Mk sample barcode plus Illumina barcodes. Two successive PCR steps introduced TruSeq adapter sequences along with Illumina sample barcodes. Sequencing of the TCR alpha and beta cDNA libraries was done on the Illumina HiSeq platform using custom primers. On the study's bioinformatics: MiGEC was used to process raw reads and extract unique molecular identifiers, and MiXCR was used to find CDR3 positions. Recombination models were inferred per individual with the repgenHMM and IGoR tools using an EM algorithm. The tcR package in R was used for shared clonotype analysis, with sharing normalized by the product of cloneset sizes. To study raw recombination without the effects of thymic and clonal selection, out-of-frame nonproductive sequences were analyzed. The public reads were reanalyzed by TCRdb: fastp trimming at Q25, MiXCR alignment, in-frame beta chains only. Each record represents a unique CDR3 protein, reported with the most common genes and DNA among its rows. Clone size and V and J calls follow TCRdb, not the original study. For this sample there are about 730,000 distinct CDR3 sequences; around 20% appear just once. The top ten clones comprise approximately 4.3% of the sample.

Every donor was a healthy Caucasian. The twin cohort comprised three pairs of female monozygotic twins, all aged about 18 to 29 years. Peripheral blood mononuclear cells were used as the source from which RNA for TCR libraries was isolated. Via the germline V gene (reference sequence), CDR1 is SGHKS and CDR2 YYEKEE. CDR3 length: 14 amino acids, cysteine to phenylalanine. Just the 42-base CDR3 DNA is kept, in frame starting at base 1. The V end loses 6 bases and the J end loses 0 bases, and a stretch of 10 bases separates them. In addition, the sample was reused for a study of T cells expressing NK-cell markers. The second study reports: Three sorted T-cell subsets (CD3+CD56+NKG2C+, CD3+CD56+NKG2C- and CD3+CD56-NKG2C+) from several donors had their TCR beta-chain repertoires profiled. Seven of the eight sequenced donors were HCMV-seropositive and one was HCMV-seronegative. In several experiments an anti-gammadeltaTCR antibody was added to restrict sorting to alphabetaTCR-expressing T cells. In more than 5 donors, the dominant CD3+CD56+NKG2C+ clonotypes were found to rank among the top 10 CD8+ clonotypes and to make up about 1.0-8% of CD8+ T cells. Those dominant clonotypes were again the most abundant among CD3+CD56-NKG2C+ cells in a handful of donors, at roughly 25-60.1%. Whether the expanded NKG2C-expressing T cell clones were specific for HCMV antigens remained unclear. All eight donors whose samples were sequenced were randomly selected healthy volunteers, three of them men and five women. To determine HCMV serostatus, a commercial ELISA kit was used to detect HCMV-specific IgG in serum. For six donors, bulk peripheral blood T-cell repertoires were additionally sequenced from unsorted PBMC. MIGEC was used to demultiplex reads and group reads by UMI, and MiTCR was used to assemble and quantify clonotypes. Only TCR cDNA sequences supported by at least two reads were kept to exclude erroneous sequences. The tcR package was used for downstream repertoire analysis, and clonotypes were matched across fractions by CDR3 nucleotide sequence plus V segment. VDJmatch was used to annotate antigen specificity against VDJdb, with one amino acid substitution in CDR3 permitted.

Sequencing was done on a sample of PBMCs. The V gene is TRBV5-5 and the J gene is TRBJ1-3; TRBD1 is possibly the D segment (6 matching bases). This receptor was taken from a woman under 30 in good health. Read as DNA, the sequence is TGTGCCAGCACCTGGGACACCTCTGGAAACACCATATATTTT. Translated, it gives CASTWDTSGNTIYF.